Presented here are 19 T cell receptor beta chains from one specimen sequenced in a study of OX40 agonist ivuxolimab in advanced cancers. TCRdb's table, derived via immunoSEQ multiplex PCR, lists solely in-frame clones and lacks some. The data contain 74,000 or so clones, around 91% of them singletons. The sequences come from CD4+ or CD8+ T cells sorted from blood, collected in a trial of the OX40 agonist ivuxolimab. The receptor set was obtained from an adult with an advanced solid tumor such as melanoma, head and neck, liver or kidney cancer.

This sequence joins TRBV6-1 and TRBJ2-4, with D maybe TRBD1 (6 bases). Germline V CDR1 and CDR2: MNHNS, SASEGT. V lost 6 bases to trimming and J lost 2 bases, with 14 bases between them. The CDR3 totals 15 residues. DNA of the CDR3: TGTGCCAGCAGACCCAAACAGGGAACCAAAAACATTCAGTACTTC. This translates into CASRPKQGTKNIQYF.

This clone was counted between two and nine times. This rearrangement joins TRBV9 to TRBJ2-7; D possibly matches TRBD1 or TRBD2 (7 bases each). CDR3 length: 16 amino acids. The germline V gene has CDR1 SGDLS and CDR2 YYNGEE. Trimming shortened V by 0 bases and J by 2 bases, and 15 bases separated the two germline ends. This CDR3 reads CASSVGGRGGTYEQYF. In DNA form, the CDR3 reads TGTGCCAGCAGCGTAGGAGGCAGGGGGGGCACCTACGAGCAGTACTTC.

This chain links TRBV7-2 with TRBJ2-5; D gene ambiguous. The assigned J gene may be wrong: the sequence end matches TRBJ2-7 better. The CDR3 consists of 12 residues. Germline V CDR1 and CDR2: SGHTA, FQGNSA. For the CDR3, the DNA is TGTGCCAGCAGCGGTAGCTCCTACGAGCAGTACTTC. Protein product: CASSGSSYEQYF.

The genes are TRBV11-2 and TRBJ2-6; weak D call: TRBD2 (6 bases). The CDR3 loop spans 16 amino acids. The germline V and J ends were trimmed by 2 bases and 0 bases, with 8 bases remaining between them. Per the germline V gene, CDR1 is SGHAT and CDR2 is FQNNGV. The DNA for the CDR3 is TGTGCCAGCAGCTTACAAGCGGGCTCTGGGGCCAACGTCCTGACTTTC. Protein sequence: CASSLQAGSGANVLTF.

The chain couples TRBV18 to TRBJ1-1; 12 bases map to TRBD1. The CDR3 consists of 17 residues. V was pared by 3 bases and J by 5 bases, with 10 bases of the junction left unmatched. From germline, CDR1 is KGHSH and CDR2 LQKENI. CDR3 residues: CASSPRGTGGANTEAFF. CDR3 nucleotides: TGTGCCAGCTCACCGCGCGGGACAGGGGGCGCGAATACTGAAGCTTTCTTT.

The CDR3 DNA is TGTGCCAGCAGCTTGTTAGGGGAAGCAACTAATGAAAAACTGTTTTTT. Translated, it gives CASSLLGEATNEKLFF. This chain connects TRBV5-6 to TRBJ1-4; D is possibly TRBD1 (5 bases). Germline CDR1 reads SGHDT; CDR2 reads YYEEEE. V was clipped by 1 base and J by 0 bases, with 10 bases between them. The CDR3 length is 16 residues. Filled out from reference TRBV5-6 and TRBJ1-4, the complete variable domain reads DAGVTQSPTHLIKTRGQQVTLRCSPKSGHDTVSWYQQALGQGPQFIFQYYEEEERQRGNFPDRFSGHQFPNYSSELNVNALLLGDSALYLCASSLLGEATNEKLFFGSGTQLSVL.

The V gene is TRBV7-7, the J gene TRBJ2-1; 11 bases fit TRBD2. CDR3 size: 17 residues. Germline loops: CDR1 SSHAT, CDR2 FNYEAQ (reference sequence). J gave up 5 bases and V 1 base, and 7 bases lay outside the gene matches. CDR3 protein: CASSLGGVAGGNNEQFF. CDR3 nucleotide sequence: TGTGCCAGCAGCTTAGGTGGGGTAGCGGGAGGGAACAATGAGCAGTTCTTC.

The J gene is TRBJ2-1, the V gene TRBV28; D is unclear. Germline CDR1 is MDHEN and CDR2 is SYDVKM. This CDR3 is 15 amino acids long. Deletions cut 6 bases from V and 0 bases from J, with 12 bases between. In DNA, the CDR3 is TGTGCCAGCAGCCCCCCTAGGAGCTCCTACAATGAGCAGTTCTTC. Protein: CASSPPRSSYNEQFF.

CDR3 in DNA: TGTGCCAGCAGCCATAAAGGACTAGCGGGGGAAGATACGCAGTATTTT. It is translated as CASSHKGLAGEDTQYF. The chain recombines TRBV4-2 with TRBJ2-3; 13 nucleotides line up with TRBD2. The V gene end was trimmed by 3 bases and the J gene end by 5 bases; junction bases not matched to a gene: 5. The CDR3 has 16 amino acids. Germline assignment: CDR1 LGHNA and CDR2 YNFKEQ.

V and J are TRBV9 and TRBJ2-1; TRBD2 matches 11 bases. Germline V gene sequence: CDR1 SGDLS, CDR2 YYNGEE. The CDR3 loop spans 15 amino acids. Unmatched junction bases numbered 3, after V lost 3 bases and J lost 4 bases. CDR3 region: CASSDTSGSYNEQFF. Written as DNA, the CDR3 is TGTGCCAGCAGCGACACTAGCGGGAGTTACAATGAGCAGTTCTTC.

In regard to this clone: Other DNA sequences from this sample encode an identical CDR3 as well. V usage is TRBV30 and J usage is TRBJ1-2, with D unclear. The CDR3 sequence is 12 residues long. V lost 3 bases, J lost 2 bases, and 7 bases lay in between. Germline V lookup: CDR1 GTSNPN, CDR2 SVGIG (reference sequence). This CDR3 reads CAWSGGNYGYTF. The CDR3 DNA is TGTGCCTGGAGCGGAGGCAACTATGGCTACACCTTC.

The chain employs TRBV28 and TRBJ1-2; D perhaps matches TRBD1 (6 bases). Germline V gene lookup returns CDR1 MDHEN and CDR2 SYDVKM. V was clipped by 2 bases and J by 9 bases, with 16 bases between them. This CDR3 is built from 14 residues. As DNA, the CDR3 is TGTGCCAGCAGTTTAGGGCAGGGGTTTATCAGCTACACCTTC. Translation: CASSLGQGFISYTF.

This sequence joins TRBV7-9 and TRBJ2-5, with D possibly TRBD2 on 5 matching bases. Germline CDR1 and CDR2: SEHNR and FQNEAQ (reference sequence). The CDR3 is made up of 15 amino acids. V was clipped by 1 base and J by 4 bases, with 13 bases between them. CDR3 in DNA: TGTGCCAGCAGCTTAGAGGTATTAGAGGGAGAGACCCAGTACTTC. This sequence encodes CASSLEVLEGETQYF.

V usage is TRBV7-9 and J usage is TRBJ2-5; possibly TRBD1 or TRBD2 for D (6 bases each). The CDR3 is made up of 15 amino acids. CDR1 is SEHNR and CDR2 is FQNEAQ in the germline V gene (reference sequence). Trimming stripped 1 base from V and 1 base from J, with 10 bases between. This chain's CDR3 is CASSLGGGGQETQYF. CDR3 bases: TGTGCCAGCAGCTTAGGAGGGGGAGGCCAAGAGACCCAGTACTTC.

The chain recombines TRBV4-3 with TRBJ2-7, with TRBD1 matching over 10 bases. Germline loops: CDR1 LGHNA, CDR2 YSLEER. The V segment lost 4 bases and the J segment 5 bases; nucleotides outside the gene matches: 2. The CDR3 covers 13 residues. This chain's CDR3 is CASSRDRGDEQYF. CDR3 DNA: TGCGCCAGCAGCCGGGACAGGGGAGACGAGCAGTACTTC.

This clone came up once. This chain links TRBV5-5 with TRBJ1-2; D might be TRBD1 (6 bases). Trimming took off 3 bases at V and 6 bases at J, with 12 bases between the two ends. Germline V gene lookup returns CDR1 SGHKS and CDR2 YYEKEE (reference sequence). This CDR3 spans 13 amino acids. CDR3 sequence (DNA): TGTGCCAGCAGCTACAGGACAGTGCATGGCTACACCTTC. Amino acid sequence: CASSYRTVHGYTF.

This chain links TRBV10-3 with TRBJ2-7; D may be TRBD1 or TRBD2 (5 bases each). This CDR3 contains 12 residues. The germline V gene encodes CDR1 ENHRY and CDR2 SYGVKD. Trimming took 6 bases from V and 9 from J, leaving 15 bases between them. The CDR3 loop is CAIRQVEDRQYF. In DNA form, the CDR3 reads TGTGCCATCAGACAGGTGGAGGATCGGCAGTACTTC.

The rearrangement joins TRBV27 to TRBJ2-2; D is ambiguous. This CDR3 is 10 amino acids long. Deletions cut 10 bases from V and 7 bases from J, with 7 bases between. Germline V gene lookup returns CDR1 MNHEY and CDR2 SMNVEV (reference sequence). CDR3 in amino acids: CAIPDGELFF. The CDR3 nucleotides read TGTGCCATCCCGGACGGGGAGCTGTTTTTT.

This rearrangement joins TRBV28 to TRBJ2-3; TRBD2 matches 7 bases. The CDR3 covers 17 residues. The trim removed 5 bases at V and 2 bases at J, leaving 13 bases unmatched. CDR1 is MDHEN and CDR2 is SYDVKM in the germline V gene. CDR3 bases: TGTGCCAGCAGTCCCCGTGGCCGGGGGGACTTCACAGATACGCAGTATTTT. Its protein product is CASSPRGRGDFTDTQYF. Drawing the rest from reference TRBV28 and TRBJ2-3, the complete variable domain is DVKVTQSSRYLVKRTGEKVFLECVQDMDHENMFWYRQDPGLGLRLIYFSYDVKMKEKGDIPEGYSVSREKKERFSLILESASTNQTSMYLCASSPRGRGDFTDTQYFGPGTRLTVL.